This is a list of T cell receptor beta chains from one sample in a study of shared clonotypes between healthy human individuals. Method: immunoSEQ multiplex PCR; TCRdb's copy keeps in-frame clones and lacks some. The sample includes millions of clones, roughly 95% seen only once; the top ten take 0.85% to 1.3%. Sequenced input: naive CD8+ T cells sorted from blood. Every receptor here comes from a man aged 18 to 29 in good health. Each CDR3 is given without its conserved first and last residue. Fields, in order: clone size, V gene, J gene, CDR3 protein. Expanded clones are given a class, and other clones once, few, many or no size at all.

.	TRBV6-1	TRBJ2-7	ASTEGLAASYEQY
.	TRBV19	TRBJ1-1	ASSVNTEAF
.	TRBV9	TRBJ1-2	ASNSGLYGYT
.	TRBV11-2	TRBJ1-5	ASSDGHNSNQPQH
once	TRBV5-6	TRBJ2-7	ASSMGTGEY
.	TRBV9	TRBJ1-5	ASSEREGVQPQH
.	TRBV2	TRBJ2-2	ASSEAGGAGELF
.	TRBV2	TRBJ1-1	ASTTGGSWMNTEAF
.	TRBV30	TRBJ1-2	AWSPRDRNYGYT
.	TRBV7-8	TRBJ2-7	ASSLAGIHEQY
.	TRBV2	TRBJ1-2	ASSAGTGANYGYT
.	TRBV19	TRBJ2-1	ASSMGTGAIDF
.	TRBV30	TRBJ2-5	AWSRLAGGQETQY
.	TRBV7-9	TRBJ1-4	ASRKGGEKLF
.	TRBV19	TRBJ1-3	ASTGAYSGNTIY
.	TRBV10-3	TRBJ2-5	AISATGVDETQY
.	TRBV7-2	TRBJ2-5	ASSPPKGEQY
.	TRBV29-1	TRBJ1-2	SVDWTGRSNYGYT
.	TRBV27	TRBJ2-1	ARGSSYNEQF
.	TRBV10-3	TRBJ2-1	AISVGAVSYNEQF
once	TRBV14	TRBJ2-7	ASSRRSSPYEQY
.	TRBV29-1	TRBJ2-1	SVTGTDYNEQF
.	TRBV11-2	TRBJ2-1	ASSTLTGYNEQF
.	TRBV7-9	TRBJ2-7	ASSFTGTYEQY
.	TRBV6-5	TRBJ1-1	ASSPPSRTEAF
.	TRBV27	TRBJ2-3	ASSSGPDSTDTQY
.	TRBV29-1	TRBJ2-7	SVEPGGRGYEQY
.	TRBV2	TRBJ1-1	ASSEIRYTEAF
.	TRBV4-1	TRBJ2-7	ASSQGPRLGYEQY
.	TRBV29-1	TRBJ2-7	SVEGESSYEQY
once	TRBV5-6	TRBJ1-1	ASSLQMTGNTEAF
.	TRBV4-3	TRBJ2-7	ASSQALDYEQY
.	TRBV19	TRBJ1-1	ASSPRGGWSDTEAF
.	TRBV5-1	TRBJ2-7	ASSFRASGRSDSYEQY